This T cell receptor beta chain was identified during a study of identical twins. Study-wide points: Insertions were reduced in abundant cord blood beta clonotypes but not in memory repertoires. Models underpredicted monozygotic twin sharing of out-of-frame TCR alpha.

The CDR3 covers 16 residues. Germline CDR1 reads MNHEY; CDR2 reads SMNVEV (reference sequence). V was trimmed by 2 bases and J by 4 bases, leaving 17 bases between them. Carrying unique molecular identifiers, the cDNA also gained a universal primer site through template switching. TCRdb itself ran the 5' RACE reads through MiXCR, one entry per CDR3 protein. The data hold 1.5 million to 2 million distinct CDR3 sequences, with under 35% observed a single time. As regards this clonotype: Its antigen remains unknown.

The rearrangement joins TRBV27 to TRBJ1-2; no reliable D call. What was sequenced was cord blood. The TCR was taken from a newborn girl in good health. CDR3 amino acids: CASSLGPPGRRYGYTF. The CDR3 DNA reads TGTGCCAGCAGTTTAGGGCCACCAGGCCGGCGCTATGGCTACACCTTC.